Included here is one T cell receptor beta chain sequence, with context. Its antigen remains unidentified. One end of the junction does not line up with germline, which may come from a read error. The entry originates in a study of tumor and adjacent non-tumor tissue in lung cancer. As for the study in general: Histology: under 15 adenocarcinoma, 2 squamous cell carcinoma, 1 small cell lung cancer.

Study-wide results and caveats: Normal lung showed higher cumulative top 100 clone frequency than tumor. TCR diversity was significantly greater in tumor than normal lung tissue.

No cell sorting was done before RNA was extracted from the tissue. This non-tumor lung sample came from over 3 cm beyond the tumor edge. Donors were chemotherapy-naive, newly diagnosed lung cancer surgical patients in China, August–late 2014. A modified ARM-PCR protocol with three rounds of nested PCR amplified TCRbeta. TCRdb recomputed calls from the multiplex PCR reads with MiXCR, one row per CDR3 protein. Of 60,000 or so distinct CDR3 sequences in the sample, about 55% were seen once. This CDR3 region has 15 residues. The germline V gene has CDR1 MNHNY and CDR2 SVGAGI (reference sequence). The clonotype was recovered from an older man with non-small cell lung cancer. Input material: distant non-tumor lung tissue. This chain joins TRBV6-6 and TRBJ2-2; possibly TRBD1 for D (6 bases). CDR3 residues: CSSSSPSRDTGEPFF. CDR3 nucleotides: TGCTCCAGCAGTTCGCCTAGCCGGGACACCGGGGAGCCGTTTTTT.